This record covers a single TCR beta chain. Its target is not known. This sample was taken from a study of identifying expanded T cells in peripheral blood. Whole-study findings and limits: Approximately 2-week clone count variance significantly increased as total template count grew. Technical replicates showed roughly 1.2 changed clones; two weeks 15 to 20; four weeks 19.

During the collection period, no donor immune events like infections were recorded. Germline V lookup: CDR1 SGHTA, CDR2 FQGNSA. V lost 3 bases and J lost 4, with 10 bases in between. The CDR3 has 13 residues. Data came from immunoSEQ multiplex PCR; TCRdb stores just in-frame clones and leaves some out. The sample has about 83,000 clones; around 91% are singletons. The sequenced sample was blood. This chain uses TRBV7-2 with TRBJ2-7, with D maybe TRBD1 (6 bases). The source is a person between 18 and 75 years old in good health. CDR3 nucleotides: TGTGCCAGCAGCTTGGCGGACAGATACGAGCAGTACTTC. Amino acid sequence: CASSLADRYEQYF.